Sequencing of this T cell receptor beta chain was carried out in a study of blood T cell repertoires in COVID-19. Study context: The United States, Italy and Spain supplied acute and convalescent COVID-19 samples. From T cells, B-cell-depleted T cells, or PBMCs came the material, which was cDNA or gDNA.

Authors' data handling: Estimates of nucleated cell counts were drawn from the amplification of reference gene primers. Sequencing was performed with immunoSEQ multiplex PCR; in TCRdb, only in-frame clones are kept and a portion is missing. Clonal size and the V and J genes are those of that table, whereas D and trimming came from the DNA. This table has fewer than 110,000 clones, about 90% appearing once. The CDR3 loop spans 17 amino acids. V trimming: 0 bases; J trimming: 4 bases; junction bases outside the gene matches: 7. The germline V gene has CDR1 SGHRS and CDR2 YFSETQ. The sequenced sample was peripheral blood. The V and J genes are TRBV5-1 and TRBJ2-5, with 12 positions matching TRBD2. This TCR came from a woman aged 55-69 years with acute or convalescent COVID-19. The CDR3 nucleotides are TGCGCCAGCAGCTTGGAGGCTAGCGGGAGGGCCGGAGAGACCCAGTACTTC. Its translation is CASSLEASGRAGETQYF.